This TCR beta chain was obtained from a study of control samples from healthy donors and cancer patients (dated by TCRdb to 2018 to 2020). Regarding this clone: Its antigen is unknown. Base qualities are not at hand, and no much larger clone is one base apart.

Via the germline V gene, CDR1 is MDHEN and CDR2 SYDVKM. The CDR3 runs 13 amino acids, cysteine and valine included. The DNA shown is the 39-base CDR3, in frame from base 1. V lost 2 bases and J lost 3 bases, and the count of bases not matched to a germline gene is 0. The protocol used for the library was the immunoSEQ multiplex PCR assay. Here the immuneACCESS table is served through TCRdb, limited to in-frame sequences with V and J called. Missing clones are a known gap in these copies; in checked studies unresolved V genes cover under half, and the rest lacks a known reason. The sample data list some 200,000 clones, and roughly 94% of these were observed just once. Jointly, the top ten make up about 1.6% of the sample.

The clonotype originates from a man in his fifties in good health. The sample was blood. The chain is made from TRBV28 and TRBJ2-7; 8 bases in the middle match TRBD1. CDR3 region: CASSLGQGYEQYV. The DNA is as follows: TGTGCCAGCAGTTTAGGACAGGGCTACGAGCAGTACGTC.